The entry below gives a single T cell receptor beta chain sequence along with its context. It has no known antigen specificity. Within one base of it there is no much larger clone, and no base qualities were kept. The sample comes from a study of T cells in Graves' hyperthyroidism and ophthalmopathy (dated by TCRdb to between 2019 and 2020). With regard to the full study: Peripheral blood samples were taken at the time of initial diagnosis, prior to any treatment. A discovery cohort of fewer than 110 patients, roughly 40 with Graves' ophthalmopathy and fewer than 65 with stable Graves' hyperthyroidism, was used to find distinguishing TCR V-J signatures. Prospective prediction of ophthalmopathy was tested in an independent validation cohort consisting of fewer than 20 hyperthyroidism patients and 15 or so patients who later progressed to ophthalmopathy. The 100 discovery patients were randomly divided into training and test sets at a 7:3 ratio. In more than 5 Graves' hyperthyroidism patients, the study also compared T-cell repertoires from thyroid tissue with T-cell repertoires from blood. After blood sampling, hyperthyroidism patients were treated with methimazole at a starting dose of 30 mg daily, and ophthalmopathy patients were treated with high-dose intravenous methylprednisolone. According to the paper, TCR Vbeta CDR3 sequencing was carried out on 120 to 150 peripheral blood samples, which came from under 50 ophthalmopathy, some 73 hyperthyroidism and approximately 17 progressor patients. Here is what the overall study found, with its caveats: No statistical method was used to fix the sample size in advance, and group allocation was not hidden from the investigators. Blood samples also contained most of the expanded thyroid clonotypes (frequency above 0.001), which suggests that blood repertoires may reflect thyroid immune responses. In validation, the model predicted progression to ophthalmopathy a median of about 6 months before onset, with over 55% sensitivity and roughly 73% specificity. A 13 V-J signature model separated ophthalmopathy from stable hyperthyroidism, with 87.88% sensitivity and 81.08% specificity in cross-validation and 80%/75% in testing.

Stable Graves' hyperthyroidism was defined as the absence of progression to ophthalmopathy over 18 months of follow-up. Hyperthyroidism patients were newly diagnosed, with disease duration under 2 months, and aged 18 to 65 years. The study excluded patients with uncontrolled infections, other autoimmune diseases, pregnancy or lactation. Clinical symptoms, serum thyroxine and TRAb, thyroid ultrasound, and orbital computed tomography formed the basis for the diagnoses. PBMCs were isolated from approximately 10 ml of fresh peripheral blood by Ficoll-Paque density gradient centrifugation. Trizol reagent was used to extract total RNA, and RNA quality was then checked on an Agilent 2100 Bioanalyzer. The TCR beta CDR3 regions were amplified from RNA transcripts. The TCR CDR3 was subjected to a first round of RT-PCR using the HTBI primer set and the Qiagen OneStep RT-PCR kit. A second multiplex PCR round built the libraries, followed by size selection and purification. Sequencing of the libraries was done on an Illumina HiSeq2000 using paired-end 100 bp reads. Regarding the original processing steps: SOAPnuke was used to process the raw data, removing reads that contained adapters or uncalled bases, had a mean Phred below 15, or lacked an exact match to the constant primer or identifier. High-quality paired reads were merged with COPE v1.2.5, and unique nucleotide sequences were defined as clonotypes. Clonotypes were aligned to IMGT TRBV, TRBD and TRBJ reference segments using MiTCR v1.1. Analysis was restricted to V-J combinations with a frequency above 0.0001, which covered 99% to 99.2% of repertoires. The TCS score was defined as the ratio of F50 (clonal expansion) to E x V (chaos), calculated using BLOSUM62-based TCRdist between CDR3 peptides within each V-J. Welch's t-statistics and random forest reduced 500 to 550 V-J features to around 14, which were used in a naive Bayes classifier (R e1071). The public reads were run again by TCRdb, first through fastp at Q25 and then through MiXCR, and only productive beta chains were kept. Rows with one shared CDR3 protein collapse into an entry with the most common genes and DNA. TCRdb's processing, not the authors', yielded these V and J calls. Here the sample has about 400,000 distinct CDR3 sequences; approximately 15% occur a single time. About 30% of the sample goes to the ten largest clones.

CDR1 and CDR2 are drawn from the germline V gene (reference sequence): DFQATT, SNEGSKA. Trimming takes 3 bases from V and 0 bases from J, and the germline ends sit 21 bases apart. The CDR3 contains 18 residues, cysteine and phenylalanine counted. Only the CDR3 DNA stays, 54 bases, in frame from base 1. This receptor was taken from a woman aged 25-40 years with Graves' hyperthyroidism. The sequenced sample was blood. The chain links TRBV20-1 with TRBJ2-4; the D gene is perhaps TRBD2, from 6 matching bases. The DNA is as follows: TGCAGTGCTAGGTCGGGAGCCCGGGGCGTTATAGCCAAAAACATTCAGTACTTC. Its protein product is CSARSGARGVIAKNIQYF.